This T cell receptor (beta chain) was recovered during a study of early T cells in non-severe SARS-CoV-2 infection. Study at large: Investigators sequenced bulk RNA drawn from unsorted whole blood, and chains remained unpaired.

This clonotype has at least ten counts. Its antigen is undetermined. Study conclusions and caveats: Matching results from VDJdb favored anti-spike CD8 responses, leaving private and CD4 specificities undetected.

The V end lost 4 bases, the J end lost 4 bases, and 10 bases lay between the germline ends. The CDR3 totals 13 residues. The germline V gene has CDR1 SNHLY and CDR2 FYNNEI. Unique molecular identifiers (one per individual cDNA molecule) were attached. TCRdb used MiXCR to reprocess the 5' RACE reads, holding one entry per CDR3 protein. The sample carries tens of thousands of distinct CDR3 sequences, roughly 12% recorded once. This receptor was identified in an adult who was a healthcare worker with PCR-confirmed SARS-CoV-2 infection or an uninfected control (not recorded which). V is TRBV2 and J is TRBJ2-5, with D uncertain. Sequencing used whole blood, obtained at baseline. DNA of the CDR3: TGTGCCAGCAGTGGTGGCAGTTTAGAGACCCAGTACTTC. Amino acids: CASSGGSLETQYF.